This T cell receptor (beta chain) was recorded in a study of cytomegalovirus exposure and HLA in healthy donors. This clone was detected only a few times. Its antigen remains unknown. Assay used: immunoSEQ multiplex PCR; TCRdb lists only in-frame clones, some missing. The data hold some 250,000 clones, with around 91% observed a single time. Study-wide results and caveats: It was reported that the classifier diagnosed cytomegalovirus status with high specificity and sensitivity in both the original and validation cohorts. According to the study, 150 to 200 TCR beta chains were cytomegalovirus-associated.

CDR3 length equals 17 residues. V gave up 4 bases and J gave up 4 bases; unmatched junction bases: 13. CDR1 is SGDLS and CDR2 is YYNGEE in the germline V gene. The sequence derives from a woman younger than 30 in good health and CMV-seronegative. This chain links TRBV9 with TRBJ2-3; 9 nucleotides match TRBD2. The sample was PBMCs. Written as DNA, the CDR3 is TGTGCCAGCAGCCCCACCCCCGGACTAGCGAGTGCAGATACGCAGTATTTT. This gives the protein CASSPTPGLASADTQYF. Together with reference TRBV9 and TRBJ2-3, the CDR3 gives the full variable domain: DSGVTQTPKHLITATGQRVTLRCSPRSGDLSVYWYQQSLDQGLQFLIQYYNGEERAKGNILERFSAQQFPDLHSELNLSSLELGDSALYFCASSPTPGLASADTQYFGPGTRLTVL.